This T cell receptor beta chain was documented in a study of blood T cell repertoires in COVID-19. Study context: Sites in the United States, Italy and Spain provided acute and convalescent COVID-19 samples. PBMCs, B-cell-depleted T cells, or T cells were the source of the cDNA or gDNA that made up the material.

The authors' processing: By means of reference gene primer amplification, nucleated cell counts were estimated. Some clones are missing from TCRdb's copy, which holds only in-frame ones; the method was immunoSEQ multiplex PCR. The V and J calls and the clone size are those of that table, but D and trimming were determined from the DNA. The sample consists of 60,000 to 85,000 clones, over 70% of them appearing once. The TCR sequence derives from a man aged 65-85 years with acute or convalescent COVID-19. The sample comprised peripheral blood.

For the CDR3, the DNA is TGTGCCAGCAGCTTTCCTCCTTTAGCCCCCGGGGAGCTGTTTTTT. Its translation is CASSFPPLAPGELFF. The V gene is TRBV7-3, the J gene TRBJ2-2, with D uncertain. Germline V gene sequence: CDR1 SGHTA, CDR2 FQGTGA. CDR3 length: 15 residues. Trimming cost V 3 bases and J 6 bases, with 14 bases left between them.